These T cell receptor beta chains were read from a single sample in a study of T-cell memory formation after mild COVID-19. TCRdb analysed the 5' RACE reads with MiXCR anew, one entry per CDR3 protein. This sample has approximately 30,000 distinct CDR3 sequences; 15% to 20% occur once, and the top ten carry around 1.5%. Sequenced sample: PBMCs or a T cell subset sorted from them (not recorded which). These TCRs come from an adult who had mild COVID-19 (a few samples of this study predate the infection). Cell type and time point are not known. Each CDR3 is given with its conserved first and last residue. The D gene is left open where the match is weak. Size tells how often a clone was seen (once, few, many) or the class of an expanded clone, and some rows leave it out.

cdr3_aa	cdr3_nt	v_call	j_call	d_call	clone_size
CSASWGAKNIQYF	TGCAGTGCTAGTTGGGGGGCCAAAAACATTCAGTACTTC	TRBV20-1	TRBJ2-4	-	-
CASGPSGTGIYEQYF	TGTGCCAGCGGCCCCTCTGGGACAGGGATCTACGAGCAGTACTTC	TRBV11-1	TRBJ2-7	TRBD1	many
CASSLQGRTEAFF	TGTGCCAGCTCACTACAGGGACGCACTGAAGCTTTCTTT	TRBV18	TRBJ1-1	-	many
CASSFDRSGANYGYTF	TGTGCCAGCAGTTTCGATCGGTCCGGTGCTAACTATGGCTACACCTTC	TRBV12-3/TRBV12-4	TRBJ1-2	-	-
CASSFSLVENIQYF	TGTGCCAGCAGCTTCAGTCTGGTCGAAAACATTCAGTACTTC	TRBV11-3	TRBJ2-4	-	many
CASSQDQTGANVLTF	TGTGCCAGCAGCCAGGATCAGACTGGGGCCAACGTCCTGACTTTC	TRBV7-9	TRBJ2-6	-	many
CASSLVMSNEQFF	TGTGCCAGCAGCTTAGTTATGAGCAATGAGCAGTTCTTC	TRBV7-2	TRBJ2-1	-	many
CASSQRRTGVRNEQFF	TGTGCCAGCAGCCAGCGCCGGACAGGGGTCCGCAATGAGCAGTTCTTC	TRBV11-1	TRBJ2-1	TRBD1	many
CASSLGANQPQHF	TGTGCCAGCAGTTTGGGAGCAAATCAGCCCCAGCATTTT	TRBV12-3/TRBV12-4	TRBJ1-5	-	many
CASSLAGLNTEAFF	TGTGCCAGCAGCTTAGCAGGCCTGAACACTGAAGCTTTCTTT	TRBV7-2	TRBJ1-1	-	many